Sequencing of this TCR beta chain was carried out in a study of breast tumors, draining lymph nodes, adjacent tissues. As regards this clonotype: Its specificity is not known.

Findings and caveats of the study: Data fit most tumor T cells coming from lymph node, expanding in tumor. Luminal-like breast cancer showed significantly higher tumor–nontumor repertoire similarity than basal-like.

V was clipped by 6 bases and J by 4 bases, with 10 bases between them. CDR3 length equals 12 residues. Germline V gene data show CDR1 as MNHEY and CDR2 as SVGAGI. TCRdb ran MiXCR on the multiplex PCR reads and lists one entry per CDR3 protein. The sample yields more than 250,000 distinct CDR3 sequences, around 30% seen once. The lymph nodes were axillary draining lymph nodes from breast cancer patients. This chain links TRBV6-5 with TRBJ2-7, with a weak D call TRBD1 (5 bases). The receptor was derived from a female donor with breast cancer. Some clones in this sample may be carry-over from other donors' samples. Sequencing was performed on axillary lymph node tissue. The CDR3 DNA follows: TGTGCCAGCAGGCCAGGGAATTACGAGCAGTACTTC. Its protein product is CASRPGNYEQYF.